These 13 T cell receptor beta chains came from one sample sequenced in a study of identical twins. MiXCR, applied by TCRdb to the 5' RACE reads, yields one record per CDR3 protein. The sample has 700,000 or so distinct CDR3 sequences, 21% seen once. These data are also associated with another study on T cells expressing NK-cell markers.

The sample comprised PBMCs. The receptors come from a woman aged 18-35 years in good health.

A few counts support this clonotype. The chain recombines TRBV12-3 or TRBV12-4 with TRBJ2-7; possible D gene TRBD1, 5 bases. This CDR3 comprises 13 residues. V lost 5 bases to trimming and J lost 6 bases, with 14 bases between them. The CDR3 reads CASSIPGQVEQYF. The CDR3 bases are TGTGCCAGCAGTATCCCAGGGCAGGTCGAGCAGTACTTC.

This clonotype has more than one count but fewer than ten. The chain employs TRBV3-1 and TRBJ2-7; 8 bases agree with TRBD2. V dropped 0 bases and J dropped 2; count of bases not matched to a gene: 3. The germline V gene encodes CDR1 LGHDT and CDR2 YNNKEL (reference sequence). This CDR3 has 15 residues. The CDR3 loop is CASSQELAAAYEQYF. CDR3 DNA sequence: TGTGCCAGCAGCCAAGAACTAGCGGCGGCCTACGAGCAGTACTTC.

This chain joins TRBV7-2 and TRBJ2-7; TRBD2 matches at 7 bases. Germline V lookup: CDR1 SGHTA, CDR2 FQGNSA. The J segment lost 5 bases and the V segment lost 3 bases, leaving 7 bases of the junction unmatched. The CDR3 extends over 14 amino acids. The chain's CDR3 is CASSFGTSVHEQYF. For the CDR3, the DNA is TGTGCCAGCAGCTTTGGAACTAGCGTCCACGAGCAGTACTTC. Together with reference TRBV7-2 and TRBJ2-7, the CDR3 gives the full variable domain: GAGVSQSPSNKVTEKGKDVELRCDPISGHTALYWYRQSLGQGLEFLIYFQGNSAPDKSGLPSDRFSAERTGGSVSTLTIQRTQQEDSAVYLCASSFGTSVHEQYFGPGTRLTVT.

The chain couples TRBV19 to TRBJ1-6; D gene unclear. V gave up 5 bases and J gave up 7 bases, with 9 bases separating them. Germline CDR1 and CDR2: LNHDA and SQIVND (reference sequence). This CDR3 is built from 13 residues. The CDR3: CASSAAPNSPLHF. The CDR3 nucleotides are TGTGCCAGTAGTGCGGCTCCAAATTCACCCCTCCACTTT.

The chain has TRBV12-3 or TRBV12-4 and TRBJ2-7; 9 nucleotides agree with TRBD1. There are 15 residues in the CDR3. Germline trimming cut 6 bases from V and 4 bases from J; bases unmatched to any gene: 10. The CDR3: CASRPSGTGWYEQYF. CDR3 coding DNA: TGTGCCAGCAGGCCATCCGGGACAGGGTGGTACGAGCAGTACTTC.

The V and J genes are TRBV21-1 and TRBJ2-1; TRBD2 is taken as the D call from the table, unchecked against the DNA. TRBV21-1 is a listed pseudogene. The CDR3 extends over 15 amino acids. The CDR3: CASSRRTSIYNEQFF. CDR3 in DNA: TGTGCCAGCAGCAGGAGGACTAGCATATACAATGAGCAGTTCTTC.

This clonotype was counted only a few times. This rearrangement joins TRBV12-3 or TRBV12-4 to TRBJ2-5; D uncertain. The CDR3 covers 15 residues. With 6 bases removed from V and 5 bases from J, the gap between germline ends came to 19 bases. The CDR3 nucleotides are TGTGCCAGCAGCCAGAGCCGGACGGGTAGGGAGACCCAGTACTTC. It codes for CASSQSRTGRETQYF.

J is TRBJ2-2 and V is TRBV9; 8 bases align to TRBD1. The ends lost 6 bases at V and 4 bases at J; junction bases unmatched: 2. The CDR3 has 13 residues. Germline loops: CDR1 SGDLS, CDR2 YYNGEE. CDR3 DNA sequence: TGTGCCAGCACTGGGACAGGCACCGGGGAGCTGTTTTTT. Its translation: CASTGTGTGELFF. Using reference TRBV9 and TRBJ2-2 for the parts outside the CDR3, the full variable domain is DSGVTQTPKHLITATGQRVTLRCSPRSGDLSVYWYQQSLDQGLQFLIQYYNGEERAKGNILERFSAQQFPDLHSELNLSSLELGDSALYFCASTGTGTGELFFGEGSRLTVL.

J is TRBJ2-1 and V is TRBV6-1; 7 bases agree with TRBD2. V lost 5 bases and J lost 8; bases outside the gene matches: 15. The CDR3 contains 16 residues. The V gene's germline CDR1 is MNHNS and CDR2 SASEGT. CDR3 coding DNA: TGTGCCAGCAGTCTCACCGAGGCTAGCGGAGCGCATGAGCAGTTCTTC. Amino acid sequence: CASSLTEASGAHEQFF.

This clonotype was recorded a few times. No conserved phenylalanine or tryptophan is present at the end of the CDR3, so a read error is the likely explanation. The DNA is omitted, as the CDR3 cannot be located on it reliably, and the CDR3 follows TCRdb's listing. This chain joins TRBV5-8 and TRBJ2-5; the table's D call of TRBD2 was not tested on the DNA. The CDR3 has 10 residues if both end residues are counted. From germline, CDR1 is SGHTS and CDR2 YDEGEE. The CDR3 here is CASSLVGPEI.

The genes are TRBV20-1 and TRBJ2-1; 10 bases fit TRBD2. Germline CDR1 DFQATT, CDR2 SNEGSKA (reference sequence). Losses at the gene ends were 6 bases for V and 12 bases for J; bases not matched to a gene: 14. This CDR3 comprises 14 residues. This CDR3 reads CSAHGLAGEGGQFF. DNA for the CDR3: TGCAGTGCCCACGGCCTAGCGGGAGAGGGAGGGCAGTTCTTC.

In its sample, this clonotype was seen many times. The chain employs TRBV5-5 and TRBJ2-2; D uncertain. Germline V gene sequence: CDR1 SGHKS, CDR2 YYEKEE (reference sequence). V gave up 1 base and J gave up 2 bases, with 9 bases separating them. The CDR3 sequence is 15 residues long. The CDR3 loop is CASSLSPLNTGELFF. The CDR3 bases are TGTGCCAGCAGCTTGTCTCCTCTAAACACCGGGGAGCTGTTTTTT.

Only one count was recorded for this clonotype. The chain has TRBV6-5 and TRBJ2-5; TRBD2 might be the D (5 bases). Deletions cut 8 bases from V and 5 bases from J, with 12 bases between. The CDR3 consists of 12 residues. CDR1 and CDR2 (germline): MNHEY, SVGAGI. The CDR3 DNA reads as TGTGCCAGCGGTAGAGGGAAGGAGACCCAGTACTTC. It specifies CASGRGKETQYF.